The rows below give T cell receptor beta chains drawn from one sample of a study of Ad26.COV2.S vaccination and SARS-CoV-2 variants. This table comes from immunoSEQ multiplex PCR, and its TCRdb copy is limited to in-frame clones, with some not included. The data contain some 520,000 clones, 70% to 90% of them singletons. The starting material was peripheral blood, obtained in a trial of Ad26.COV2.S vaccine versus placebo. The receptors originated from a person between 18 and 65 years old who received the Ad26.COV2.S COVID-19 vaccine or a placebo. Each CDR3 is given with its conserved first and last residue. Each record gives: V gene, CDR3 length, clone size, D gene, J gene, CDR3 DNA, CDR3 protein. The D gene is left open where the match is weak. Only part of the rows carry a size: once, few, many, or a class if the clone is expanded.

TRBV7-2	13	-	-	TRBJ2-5	TGTGCCAGCAGCGGCGCCCTGCAAGAGACCCAGTACTTC	CASSGALQETQYF
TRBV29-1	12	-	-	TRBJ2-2	TGCAGCGTTGTGGGGAGGACCGGGGAGCTGTTTTTT	CSVVGRTGELFF
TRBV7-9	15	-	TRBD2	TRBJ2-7	TGTGCCAGCAGTGGGGCGGGAGGTCTCTCCTACGAGCAGTACTTC	CASSGAGGLSYEQYF
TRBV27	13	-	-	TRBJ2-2	TGTGCCAGCAGTGGGTCGAACACCGGGGAGCTGTTTTTT	CASSGSNTGELFF
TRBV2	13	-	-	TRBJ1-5	TGTGCCAGCAGTGAAGGGTTAGGGCAGCCCCAGCATTTT	CASSEGLGQPQHF
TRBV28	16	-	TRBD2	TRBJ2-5	TGTGCCAGCAGTTTCCCCAGGAGCGGGAGAGACGAGACCCAGTACTTC	CASSFPRSGRDETQYF
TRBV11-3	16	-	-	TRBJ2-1	TGTGCCAGCAGCTTAGGTGCGGGCGAGGGCGGTGATGAGCAGTTCTTC	CASSLGAGEGGDEQFF
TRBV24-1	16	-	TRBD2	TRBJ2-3	TGTGCCACCAGTGACCCGAGCGGGAGTAGCACAGATACGCAGTATTTT	CATSDPSGSSTDTQYF
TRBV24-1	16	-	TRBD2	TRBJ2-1	TGTGCCACCTCTTTTACGGGAGCGGGAGTAATTAATGAGCAGTTCTTC	CATSFTGAGVINEQFF
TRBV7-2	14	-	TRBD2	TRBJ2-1	TGTGCCAGCAGCTTAACCCGGGGGGGAAATGAGCAGTTCTTC	CASSLTRGGNEQFF
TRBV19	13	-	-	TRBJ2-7	TGTGCCAGTAGTCCATTCCCGATCGGCGAGCAGTACTTC	CASSPFPIGEQYF
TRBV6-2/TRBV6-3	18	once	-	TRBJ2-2	-	CASSDPGTNIFGAGELFF
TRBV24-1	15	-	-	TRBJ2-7	TGTGCCACCAGTGATTTTAGGGGAGCGCGCGACGAGCAGTACTTC	CATSDFRGARDEQYF
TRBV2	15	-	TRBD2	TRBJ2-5	TGTGCCAGCAGTGAACCAGCGGGAGCTCGAGAGACCCAGTACTTC	CASSEPAGARETQYF
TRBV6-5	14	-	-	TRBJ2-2	TGTGCCAGCAGTTCCCGGGCGAACACCGGGGAGCTGTTTTTT	CASSSRANTGELFF
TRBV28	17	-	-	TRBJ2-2	TGTGCCAGCAGTTCCCCCGCGGAGGAACGGCACACCGGGGAGCTGTTTTTT	CASSSPAEERHTGELFF
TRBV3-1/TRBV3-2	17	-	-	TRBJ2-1	TGTGCCAGCAGCCAAGAAGGGGGGAGGTCCTCCTACAATGAGCAGTTCTTC	CASSQEGGRSSYNEQFF
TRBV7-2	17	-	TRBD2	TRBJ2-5	TGTGCCAGCAGCTTATATGCACCCGGGACTAGAGTTGAGACCCAGTACTTC	CASSLYAPGTRVETQYF
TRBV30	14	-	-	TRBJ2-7	TGTGCCTGGAGTATGACCGGACGGGCCTACGAGCAGTACTTC	CAWSMTGRAYEQYF
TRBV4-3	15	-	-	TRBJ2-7	TGCGCCAGCAGCCAAGACCGCATGAACTCCTACGAGCAGTACTTC	CASSQDRMNSYEQYF
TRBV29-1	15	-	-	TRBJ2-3	TGCAGCGTTGCAAGGACAGACTGGGGCCCAGATACGCAGTATTTT	CSVARTDWGPDTQYF